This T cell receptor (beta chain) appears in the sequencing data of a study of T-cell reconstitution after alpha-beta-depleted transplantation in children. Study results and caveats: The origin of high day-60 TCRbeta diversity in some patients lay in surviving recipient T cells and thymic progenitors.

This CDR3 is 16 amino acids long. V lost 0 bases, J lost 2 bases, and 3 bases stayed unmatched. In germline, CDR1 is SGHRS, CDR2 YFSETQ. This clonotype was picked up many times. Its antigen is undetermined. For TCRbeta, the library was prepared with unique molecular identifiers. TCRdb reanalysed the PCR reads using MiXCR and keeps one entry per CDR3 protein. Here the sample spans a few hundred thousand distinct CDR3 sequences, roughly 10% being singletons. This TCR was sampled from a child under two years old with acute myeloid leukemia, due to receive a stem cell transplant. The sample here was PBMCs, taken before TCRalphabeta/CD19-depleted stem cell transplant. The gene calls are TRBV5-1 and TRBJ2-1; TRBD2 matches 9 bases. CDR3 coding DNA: TGCGCCAGCAGCTTGGTCCCTAGCGGGGCCTACAATGAGCAGTTCTTC. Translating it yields CASSLVPSGAYNEQFF.